This T cell receptor (beta chain) was observed in a study of blood T cell repertoires in COVID-19. Study-level background: Sites across the United States, Italy and Spain contributed samples from acute and convalescent COVID-19.

Original processing notes: Reference gene primers were amplified, and this amplification served to estimate nucleated cell counts. Generated by immunoSEQ multiplex PCR, the TCRdb table keeps only in-frame clones and is missing some. V, J and clone size were drawn from that table, and D and trimming were deduced from the DNA. The data show over 60,000 clones, about 76% seen once. The sample consisted of peripheral blood. The receptor was derived from a human donor in a cohort sampled during active COVID-19.

Written as DNA, the CDR3 is TGCGCCAGCAGCTTTGCGGGGGGAACAACTAATGAAAAACTGTTTTTT. Translating it yields CASSFAGGTTNEKLFF. This chain links TRBV5-1 with TRBJ1-4, with D possibly being TRBD1 (5 bases). V was shortened by 2 bases and J by 0 bases, with 11 bases between the two germline ends. CDR1 SGHRS and CDR2 YFSETQ come from the germline V gene. The CDR3 consists of 16 residues.